This T cell receptor (beta chain) was identified during a study of sequential checkpoint blockade in melanoma. Study-level information: Patients were randomized 1:1 to nivolumab-then-ipilimumab or ipilimumab-then-nivolumab first-line.

Repertoires were generated with immunoSEQ multiplex PCR, while TCRdb's copy carries only in-frame clones and drops some. Of about 27,000 clones in the sample, approximately 75% were seen once. The germline CDR1 and CDR2 sequences are SGHTA and FQGNSA. V was pared by 5 bases and J by 3 bases, with 8 bases between. The CDR3 contains 13 residues. Treatment indicated: randomized to nivolumab then ipilimumab (arm A) or the reverse (arm B). None of the patients previously received DNA-damaging chemotherapy. Sorted cells were live CD3+CD8+, lacking CD19 and CD56, from PBMCs. The receptor comes from a human donor with melanoma. Sequenced material: CD8+ T cells sorted from blood (inferred from file names), taken from a patient given nivolumab and ipilimumab in sequence. The J gene is TRBJ2-1, the V gene TRBV7-2; tentative D call: TRBD1 (6 bases). The CDR3 coding sequence is TGTGCCAGCAGCACGACAGGCTACAATGAGCAGTTCTTC. This codes for CASSTTGYNEQFF.